The present T cell receptor beta chain was sequenced within a study of T cells expressing NK-cell markers. From its re-call of the 5' RACE reads, TCRdb lists each CDR3 protein once, without DNA. Its clone listing holds over 100,000 distinct CDR3 sequences. The CDR3 has 17 residues. Germline CDR1 LGHNA, CDR2 YNFKEQ. The origin of this receptor is a woman between 18 and 69 years old in good health. The specimen sequenced was blood T cells: a sorted CD56 or NKG2C T cell subset, CD4+ or CD8+ T cells, or bulk PBMC T cells (not recorded which). The chain couples TRBV4-2 to TRBJ2-7; TCRdb names TRBD2, which stays unverified in the absence of DNA. The CDR3 is CASSHPTSGSTPDEQYF.